The T cell receptor (beta chain) described here comes from a study of beta chain features in type 1 diabetes. Points from the study as a whole: Shorter TCRB CDR3s, moderately but significantly so, marked every one of the four CD4+ subsets in Type 1 diabetes patients.

Central memory, naive, regulatory and stem cell-like memory CD4+ cells were sorted by CD45RO/CCR7/CD25/CD127/CD95/CD27. The CDR3 spans 16 residues. Trimming took off 5 bases at V and 0 bases at J, with 15 bases between the two ends. CDR1 is SGHAT, CDR2 FQNNGV, per germline. The study reverse transcribed the entire isolated RNA, so it sequenced expressed TCRB transcripts. Method: immunoSEQ multiplex PCR; TCRdb's copy keeps in-frame clones and lacks some. The sample lists around 340,000 clones; around 9.7% were seen once. As for this clone: Its cognate antigen is unknown.

The sequencing sample was made of central memory CD4+ T cells from blood. The TCR was taken from a man in his thirties or forties with type 1 diabetes. The chain combines TRBV11-2 with TRBJ2-3; D is ambiguous. The CDR3 nucleotides read TGTGCCAGCAGCCTCCTACTGCAGTCTAGCACAGATACGCAGTATTTT. This gives the protein CASSLLLQSSTDTQYF.